This T cell receptor beta chain was documented in a study of shared clonotypes between healthy human individuals. Study-level information: Participating donors consisted of a couple of women and a few men aged 18 to 49.

Naive CD8 cells were CD45RO-negative, positively selected for CCR7, excluding terminally differentiated effector memory CD45RA+ cells. Healthy and HIV-negative, the adult donors had no recent acute infections or vaccinations. DNA at 150 to 200 ng, around 30,000 T cell genomes, went into sorted-subset replicate PCRs. Using immunoSEQ multiplex PCR, the repertoire was profiled, and TCRdb retains in-frame clones only, with some absent. The sample carries millions of clones, about 95% recorded once. The J segment lost 3 bases and the V segment lost 0 bases, leaving 4 bases of the junction unmatched. This CDR3 spans 16 amino acids. The germline V gene has CDR1 SGDLS and CDR2 YYNGEE.

This TCR was sampled from a man aged 18 to 30 in good health. The rearrangement links TRBV9 to TRBJ2-5; the match to TRBD2 covers 11 bases. The sequencing input was naive CD8+ T cells sorted from blood. Here the CDR3 reads CASSVAQGLAEETQYF. CDR3 nucleotide sequence: TGTGCCAGCAGCGTAGCTCAGGGACTAGCGGAAGAGACCCAGTACTTC.